This T cell receptor beta chain originates from a study of T cell responses to AZD1222 COVID-19 vaccine. Sequenced by immunoSEQ multiplex PCR; TCRdb stores in-frame clones only, minus some. The sample yields more than 80,000 clones, under 90% seen once. This CDR3 has 14 residues. CDR1 and CDR2 (germline): MDHEN, SYDVKM. Trimming took off 3 bases at V and 5 bases at J, with 8 bases between the two ends. The clonotype was recovered from an adult in good health. The sequences come from peripheral blood, collected on day 0 of AZD1222 vaccination. V and J are TRBV28 and TRBJ1-6; the D gene is possibly TRBD1 (5 bases). The CDR3 spells CASSFSGNNSPLHF. The CDR3 nucleotides read TGTGCCAGCAGTTTCTCAGGGAATAATTCACCCCTCCACTTT.